These 11 T cell receptor beta chains came from one sample sequenced in a study of blood T cell repertoires in COVID-19. Only in-frame clones appear in the TCRdb table, and some are missing; sequencing was by immunoSEQ multiplex PCR. The table records tens of thousands of clones, 88% of them present only once. The material sequenced was peripheral blood. The origin of the receptors is an older woman with active COVID-19.

V is TRBV5-4 and J is TRBJ1-1; D gene unclear. CDR3 length: 15 amino acids. Germline CDR1 is SGHNT and CDR2 is YYREEE (reference sequence). V lost 0 bases, J lost 4 bases, and 13 bases lay in between. The CDR3 DNA sequence: TGTGCCAGCAGCTTGGCCAGATCGGGGTCCACTGAAGCTTTCTTT. This sequence encodes CASSLARSGSTEAFF.

This clone was recorded only once. The V call is TRBV4-2, the J call TRBJ1-6; no definite D call. The CDR3 is 21 amino acids. Germline CDR1 is LGHNA and CDR2 is YNFKEQ. Trimming took 0 bases from V and 8 from J, leaving 29 bases between them. The CDR3 sequence: CASSQDRTGNVYEPPDSPLHF. The CDR3 region has the DNA TGTGCCAGCAGCCAAGATCGGACGGGGAACGTCTATGAACCCCCCGATTCACCCCTCCACTTT.

The chain links TRBV28 to TRBJ2-1, with TRBD2 matching 8 bases. Germline V gene sequence: CDR1 MDHEN, CDR2 SYDVKM. V lost 6 bases, J lost 1 base, and 8 bases stayed unmatched. The CDR3 sequence is 16 residues long. In DNA form, the CDR3 reads TGTGCCAGCAGCCCAACGGGGGGGAAGTCCTACAATGAGCAGTTCTTC. This sequence encodes CASSPTGGKSYNEQFF.

The chain couples TRBV28 to TRBJ1-4; D is undetermined. V lost 2 bases and J lost 8, with 12 bases in between. In germline, CDR1 is MDHEN, CDR2 SYDVKM. CDR3 length: 14 residues. The CDR3 nucleotides read TGTGCCAGCAGTTTAGAAGGGAGGTGGGAAAAACTGTTTTTT. It translates to CASSLEGRWEKLFF.

The chain recombines TRBV28 with TRBJ1-5, with TRBD1 identical over 8 bases. With 1 base clipped from V and 6 bases from J, the junction kept 11 bases outside the gene matches. The CDR3 runs 17 residues. CDR1 MDHEN and CDR2 SYDVKM come from the germline V gene. CDR3 DNA sequence: TGTGCCAGCAGTTTATTCCGTGACAGGGGAGGCGGTCAGCCCCAGCATTTT. This translates into CASSLFRDRGGGQPQHF.

The gene calls are TRBV9 and TRBJ2-3; D is undetermined. Germline CDR1 is SGDLS and CDR2 is YYNGEE. This CDR3 region has 14 residues. Trimming stripped 0 bases from V and 5 bases from J, with 10 bases between. Written as DNA, the CDR3 is TGTGCCAGCAGCGTAGCTGACAACTTAGATACGCAGTATTTT. Its protein is CASSVADNLDTQYF. Drawing the rest from reference TRBV9 and TRBJ2-3, the complete variable domain is DSGVTQTPKHLITATGQRVTLRCSPRSGDLSVYWYQQSLDQGLQFLIQYYNGEERAKGNILERFSAQQFPDLHSELNLSSLELGDSALYFCASSVADNLDTQYFGPGTRLTVL.

Note on this clone: One junction end disagrees with the germline gene, perhaps due to a read error. This rearrangement joins TRBV2 to TRBJ1-1; 8 nucleotides line up with TRBD1. The CDR3 spans 13 residues. CDR1 and CDR2 (germline): SNHLY, FYNNEI. CDR3 loop: CASSEALLDRVLF. Here the CDR3 DNA reads TGTGCCAGCAGTGAAGCGCTTCTGGACAGGGTCCTCTTT.

CDR3 loop: CASSPAAPGDTEAFF. As DNA, the CDR3 is TGTGCCAGCTCACCAGCCGCCCCCGGGGACACTGAAGCTTTCTTT. The chain links TRBV18 to TRBJ1-1, with D uncertain. Per germline, CDR1 KGHSH and CDR2 LQKENI. The CDR3 totals 15 residues. The V end was cut by 2 bases, the J end by 3 bases, with 13 bases between.

The V call is TRBV7-2, the J call TRBJ2-3; tentatively, D is TRBD2 (6 bases). CDR3 length: 15 amino acids. Germline V gives CDR1 SGHTA, CDR2 FQGNSA. The V gene lost 3 bases and the J gene lost 4 bases, with 14 bases spanning the gap. Here the CDR3 DNA reads TGTGCCAGCAGCTTTTCGGGGGACCCCGCAGATACGCAGTATTTT. Amino acid sequence: CASSFSGDPADTQYF.

The rearrangement links TRBV3-1 (or the pseudogene TRBV3-2) to TRBJ1-2; unclear D gene. Trimming stripped 0 bases from V and 1 base from J, with 12 bases between. Germline CDR1 and CDR2: LGHDT and YNNKEL (reference sequence). This CDR3 comprises 16 residues. CDR3 protein: CASSQEEGHRNYGYTF. The CDR3 nucleotides are TGTGCCAGCAGCCAAGAGGAGGGTCACCGTAACTATGGCTACACCTTC.

The chain carries TRBV9 and TRBJ2-5; TRBD2 is a possible D gene (6 bases). Germline lookup yields CDR1 SGDLS and CDR2 YYNGEE. Trimming left V 0 bases short and J 4 bases short, with 7 bases between. The CDR3 loop spans 13 amino acids. CDR3: CASSVAGVETQYF. In nucleotides, the CDR3 is TGTGCCAGCAGCGTAGCGGGGGTAGAGACCCAGTACTTC.